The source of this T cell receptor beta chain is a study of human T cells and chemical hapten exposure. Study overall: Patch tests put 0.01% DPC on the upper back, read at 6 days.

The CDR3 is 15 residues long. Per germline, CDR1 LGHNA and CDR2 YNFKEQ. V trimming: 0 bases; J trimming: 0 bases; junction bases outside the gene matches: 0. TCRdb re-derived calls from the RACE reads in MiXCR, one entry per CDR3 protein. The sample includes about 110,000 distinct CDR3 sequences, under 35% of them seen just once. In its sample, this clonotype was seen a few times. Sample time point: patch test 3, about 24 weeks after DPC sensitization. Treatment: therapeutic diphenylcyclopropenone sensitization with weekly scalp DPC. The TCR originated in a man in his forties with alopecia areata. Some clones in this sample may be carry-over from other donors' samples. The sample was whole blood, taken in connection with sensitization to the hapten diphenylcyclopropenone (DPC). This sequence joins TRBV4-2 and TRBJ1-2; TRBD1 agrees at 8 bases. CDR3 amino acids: CASSQEQGANYGYTF. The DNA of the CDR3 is TGTGCCAGCAGCCAAGAACAGGGGGCTAACTATGGCTACACCTTC.